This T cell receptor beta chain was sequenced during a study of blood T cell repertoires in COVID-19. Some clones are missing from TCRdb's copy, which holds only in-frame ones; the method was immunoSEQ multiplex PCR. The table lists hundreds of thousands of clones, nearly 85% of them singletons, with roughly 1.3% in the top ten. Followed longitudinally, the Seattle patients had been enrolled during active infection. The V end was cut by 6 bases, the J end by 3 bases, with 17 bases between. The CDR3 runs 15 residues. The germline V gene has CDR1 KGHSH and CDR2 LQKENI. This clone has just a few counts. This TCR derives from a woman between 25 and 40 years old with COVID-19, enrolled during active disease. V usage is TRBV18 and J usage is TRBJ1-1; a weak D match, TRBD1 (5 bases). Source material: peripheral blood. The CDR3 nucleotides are TGTGCCAGCTCCCCTCTGGCAGGGAGGCACACTGAAGCTTTCTTT. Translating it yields CASSPLAGRHTEAFF.